Shown below are 31 T cell receptor beta chains from a single sample sequenced in a study of a mutant IDH1 vaccine in newly diagnosed glioma. Clones were sequenced by immunoSEQ multiplex PCR, and TCRdb holds only the in-frame ones, with some missing. The data hold 70,000 to 95,000 clones, with about 80% observed a single time. As to time point: baseline, week 1 (first vaccination visit). Noted treatment: pre-vaccination baseline after standard-of-care therapy. The input for sequencing was PBMCs, taken from a glioma patient treated with radiotherapy, temozolomide or both. The receptor set was obtained from a man aged 35 to 55 with glioma. Some clones in this sample may be carry-over from other donors' samples.

For the CDR3, the DNA is TGCGCCAGCAGCCCCGAGGGAGGGTCCGCTTATGGCTACACCTTC. Translated: CASSPEGGSAYGYTF. This chain joins TRBV5-1 and TRBJ1-2; no clear D gene. The V end was cut by 4 bases, the J end by 5 bases, with 18 bases between. The CDR3 sequence is 15 residues long. CDR1 SGHRS and CDR2 YFSETQ come from the germline V gene.

In this sample, this clone turned up a few times. The chain has TRBV28 and TRBJ1-3, with D possibly TRBD1 on 5 matching bases. This CDR3 comprises 16 residues. From germline, CDR1 is MDHEN and CDR2 SYDVKM. Trimming took off 3 bases at V and 4 bases at J, with 16 bases between the two ends. The CDR3 DNA is TGTGCCAGCAGTTTGGGGGGTGGGGTACGGGGAAACACCATATATTTT. Amino acids: CASSLGGGVRGNTIYF.

CDR3 in amino acids: CSVETGYGNTIYF. The CDR3 nucleotides are TGCAGCGTTGAAACCGGGTACGGGAACACCATATATTTT. This chain joins TRBV29-1 and TRBJ1-3; unclear D gene. The germline V and J ends were trimmed by 2 bases and 7 bases, with 12 bases remaining between them. The V gene's germline CDR1 is SQVTM and CDR2 ANQGSEA. This CDR3 has 13 residues. Variable domain in full (rest from reference TRBV29-1 and TRBJ1-3): SAVISQKPSRDICQRGTSLTIQCQVDSQVTMMFWYRQQPGQSLTLIATANQGSEATYESGFVIDKFPISRPNLTFSTLTVSNMSPEDSSIYLCSVETGYGNTIYFGEGSWLTVV.

The chain is built from TRBV29-1 and TRBJ2-5, with 8 bases identical to TRBD1. Germline CDR1 is SQVTM and CDR2 is ANQGSEA. The CDR3 totals 13 residues. V trimming: 6 bases; J trimming: 2 bases; junction bases outside the gene matches: 5. In nucleotides, the CDR3 is TGCAGCGTGCGGACAGGGATGCAAGAGACCCAGTACTTC. It translates to CSVRTGMQETQYF.

DNA for the CDR3: TGTGCCAGCAGCCAGGACAGCCAACGGCAGTATTTT. As protein: CASSQDSQRQYF. The rearrangement links TRBV6-5 to TRBJ2-3; possible D gene TRBD1, 6 bases. CDR1 and CDR2 (germline): MNHEY, SVGAGI. The V end lost 6 bases, the J end lost 11 bases, and 15 bases lay between the germline ends. The CDR3 is made up of 12 amino acids.

This clone was seen a single time. The chain combines TRBV7-9 with TRBJ2-7; D perhaps matches TRBD1 (6 bases). CDR3 length: 14 amino acids. The germline V gene has CDR1 SEHNR and CDR2 FQNEAQ (reference sequence). Trimming took 5 bases from V and 2 from J, leaving 13 bases between them. The CDR3 DNA follows: TGTGCCAGCAGCCCCAAACAGGGAACCTACGAGCAGTACTTC. This translates into CASSPKQGTYEQYF. Using reference TRBV7-9 and TRBJ2-7 for the parts outside the CDR3, the full variable domain is DTGVSQNPRHKITKRGQNVTFRCDPISEHNRLYWYRQTLGQGPEFLTYFQNEAQLEKSRLLSDRFSAERPKGSFSTLEIQRTEQGDSAMYLCASSPKQGTYEQYFGPGTRLTVT.

A single count supports this clone. The chain couples TRBV4-1 to TRBJ1-1; 9 positions agree with TRBD1. Germline V gene sequence: CDR1 MGHRA, CDR2 YSYEKL. This CDR3 contains 15 residues. The junction had 1 base not matched to a gene; V was cut back by 1 base and J by 1 base. The CDR3 DNA sequence: TGCGCCAGCAGCCAAGGGGACAGGGCGAACACTGAAGCTTTCTTT. Its translation: CASSQGDRANTEAFF.

This sequence joins TRBV19 and TRBJ1-3; D gene uncertain. The CDR3 has 16 amino acids. V lost 6 bases to trimming and J lost 0 bases, with 15 bases between them. Per germline, CDR1 LNHDA and CDR2 SQIVND (reference sequence). The CDR3 DNA follows: TGTGCCAGTAGAGCTTCCGGGGAAGGCTCTGGAAACACCATATATTTT. Its protein product is CASRASGEGSGNTIYF.

This chain connects TRBV6-5 to TRBJ2-1; D possibly corresponds to TRBD2 (7 bases). Germline CDR1 reads MNHEY; CDR2 reads SVGAGI. The CDR3 consists of 16 residues. The germline V and J ends were trimmed by 2 bases and 4 bases, with 15 bases remaining between them. CDR3 loop: CASSYIAGAAYNEQFF. The CDR3 bases are TGTGCCAGCAGTTACATCGCGGGGGCCGCTTACAATGAGCAGTTCTTC.

The J gene is TRBJ2-5, the V gene TRBV7-6, with 8 bases lining up with TRBD1. V was pared by 5 bases and J by 2 bases, with 7 bases of the junction left unmatched. The CDR3 contains 15 residues. Germline CDR1 and CDR2: SGHVS and FNYEAQ. The CDR3 DNA reads as TGTGCCAGCAGCCCGGGGACAGGTCGGCAAGAGACCCAGTACTTC. Translating it yields CASSPGTGRQETQYF.

As to this clone: This sample also contains other DNA sequences that code for the same CDR3. The V gene is TRBV30, the J gene TRBJ2-7; D is unresolved. The V gene's germline CDR1 is GTSNPN and CDR2 SVGIG (reference sequence). The CDR3 contains 10 residues. Trimming pared 5 bases from V and 5 bases from J, leaving 7 bases between. As DNA, the CDR3 is TGTGCCTGGGGAAGGGACGAGCAGTACTTC. Residues: CAWGRDEQYF.

This clone was detected once. The chain employs TRBV9 and TRBJ2-5; D possibly corresponds to TRBD2 (6 bases). Deletions cut 3 bases from V and 5 bases from J, with 17 bases between. Germline V gene data show CDR1 as SGDLS and CDR2 as YYNGEE. This CDR3 contains 15 residues. The CDR3 coding sequence is TGTGCCAGCAGCGCAGGGACCGCCCGGGGGGAGACCCAGTACTTC. Its translation is CASSAGTARGETQYF.

V is TRBV9 and J is TRBJ2-7, with D tentatively TRBD1 (6 bases). This CDR3 contains 15 residues. The germline V gene encodes CDR1 SGDLS and CDR2 YYNGEE. The ends were cut back, 3 bases at V and 3 bases at J, with 16 bases in the middle. CDR3 loop: CASSAQPGDYYEQYF. The CDR3 DNA is TGTGCCAGCAGCGCACAGCCAGGGGATTACTACGAGCAGTACTTC.

The rearrangement joins TRBV30 to TRBJ2-4, with D unresolved. The CDR3 has 15 amino acids. The germline CDR1 and CDR2 sequences are GTSNPN and SVGIG (reference sequence). The germline V and J ends were trimmed by 1 base and 0 bases, with 10 bases remaining between them. CDR3 amino acids: CAWSGWSGAKNIQYF. In DNA form, the CDR3 reads TGTGCCTGGAGTGGATGGTCGGGAGCCAAAAACATTCAGTACTTC.

The chain uses TRBV29-1 and TRBJ2-7, with 13 bases aligning to TRBD2. This CDR3 comprises 13 residues. Germline V CDR1 and CDR2: SQVTM, ANQGSEA. The V gene end was trimmed by 4 bases and the J gene end by 7 bases; junction bases not matched to a gene: 4. The CDR3 reads CSVATSGGVEQYF. CDR3 sequence (DNA): TGCAGCGTTGCCACTAGCGGGGGGGTAGAGCAGTACTTC.

The chain links TRBV6-1 to TRBJ1-4; D is uncertain. Germline V gene sequence: CDR1 MNHNS, CDR2 SASEGT. The V end lost 6 bases, the J end lost 3 bases, and 8 bases lay between the germline ends. This CDR3 has 13 residues. CDR3 protein: CASRGSANEKLFF. The CDR3 DNA is TGTGCCAGCAGGGGGTCGGCTAATGAAAAACTGTTTTTT.

The gene calls are TRBV7-8 and TRBJ1-4, with 8 bases aligning to TRBD1. There are 19 residues in the CDR3. Germline CDR1 and CDR2: SGHVS and FQNEAQ. V was clipped by 5 bases and J by 0 bases; unmatched bases: 14. CDR3 in amino acids: CASSHHQRTGKATNEKLFF. In nucleotides, the CDR3 is TGTGCCAGCAGCCACCACCAGCGGACAGGGAAGGCAACTAATGAAAAACTGTTTTTT.

This clone was seen a few times. The V and J genes are TRBV7-9 and TRBJ1-4, with 8 bases aligning to TRBD1. CDR1 is SEHNR and CDR2 is FQNEAQ in the germline V gene (reference sequence). The CDR3 is 13 residues long. The J segment lost 8 bases and the V segment lost 5 bases, leaving 4 bases of the junction unmatched. CDR3 loop: CASSLGQAEKLFF. The CDR3 DNA sequence: TGTGCCAGCAGCCTGGGACAGGCAGAAAAACTGTTTTTT.

A note on this clone: The sample holds other DNA sequences that translate to the same CDR3. J is TRBJ2-7 and V is TRBV29-1; tentatively, D is TRBD1 or TRBD2 (5 bases each). The V and J ends lost 4 bases and 0 bases respectively, with 10 bases between them. This CDR3 has 13 amino acids. CDR1 and CDR2 (germline): SQVTM, ANQGSEA. In DNA form, the CDR3 reads TGCAGCGTTGTTCGGGGCAGCTCCTACGAGCAGTACTTC. As protein: CSVVRGSSYEQYF.

This clone was detected a few times. This chain joins TRBV30 and TRBJ1-5, with no clear D. The V gene's germline CDR1 is GTSNPN and CDR2 SVGIG (reference sequence). The CDR3 is 15 residues long. V was shortened by 3 bases and J by 1 base, with 13 bases between the two germline ends. In DNA, the CDR3 is TGTGCCTGGAGCTACCCCGGGTCCAGCAATCAGCCCCAGCATTTT. This sequence encodes CAWSYPGSSNQPQHF.

This clone was recorded a few times. This chain links TRBV19 with TRBJ1-5; D might be TRBD1 (6 bases). Deletions cut 7 bases from V and 0 bases from J, with 16 bases between. Per germline, CDR1 LNHDA and CDR2 SQIVND (reference sequence). The CDR3 contains 16 residues. In nucleotides, the CDR3 is TGTGCCAGTAACAGTAGGGGGGCGGCTAGCAATCAGCCCCAGCATTTT. Translating gives CASNSRGAASNQPQHF.

The chain uses TRBV29-1 and TRBJ1-2; 11 bases fit TRBD1. Unmatched junction bases numbered 10, after V lost 6 bases and J lost 1 base. Germline V gene lookup returns CDR1 SQVTM and CDR2 ANQGSEA. The CDR3 contains 16 residues. Written as DNA, the CDR3 is TGCAGCGTCACCGGGACAGGGGGGGGTGTTAACTATGGCTACACCTTC. Translation: CSVTGTGGGVNYGYTF.

This chain uses TRBV29-1 with TRBJ1-1, with a possible D match to TRBD1 (5 bases). The germline V gene has CDR1 SQVTM and CDR2 ANQGSEA. The CDR3 sequence is 15 residues long. V was pared by 4 bases and J by 3 bases, with 18 bases between. CDR3: CSVAAWGKADTEAFF. CDR3 in DNA: TGCAGCGTTGCTGCGTGGGGGAAGGCGGACACTGAAGCTTTCTTT.

The J gene is TRBJ2-7, the V gene TRBV6-5, with D hard to call. The CDR3 totals 15 residues. Germline V lookup: CDR1 MNHEY, CDR2 SVGAGI. Trimming pared 0 bases from V and 0 bases from J, leaving 9 bases between. The CDR3 nucleotides read TGTGCCAGCAGTTACTCTCCCGAAAGCTCCTACGAGCAGTACTTC. Translating it yields CASSYSPESSYEQYF.

The chain carries TRBV2 and TRBJ1-2; no clear D gene. In germline, CDR1 is SNHLY, CDR2 FYNNEI. Trimming took 4 bases from V and 8 from J, leaving 5 bases between them. CDR3 length: 10 amino acids. CDR3 bases: TGTGCCAGCAGTGGACCGGGCTACACCTTC. This sequence encodes CASSGPGYTF.

The chain uses TRBV4-2 and TRBJ2-3, with D tentatively TRBD2 (7 bases). V lost 2 bases and J lost 2, with 20 bases in between. This CDR3 is 18 amino acids long. Germline assignment: CDR1 LGHNA and CDR2 YNFKEQ. This CDR3 is CASSQRGGGYDYTDTQYF. CDR3 nucleotides: TGTGCCAGCAGCCAAAGGGGAGGGGGGTACGACTACACAGATACGCAGTATTTT.

CDR3 protein: CASSMTVVDGYTF. The CDR3 DNA reads TGCGCCAGCAGCATGACGGTCGTCGATGGCTACACCTTC. This chain connects TRBV5-1 to TRBJ1-2; no firm D call. Germline V gene sequence: CDR1 SGHRS, CDR2 YFSETQ. Trimming removed 4 bases at V and 6 bases at J, with 13 bases between. The CDR3 is made up of 13 amino acids. Looking up the rest from reference TRBV5-1 and TRBJ1-2 gives the full variable domain: KAGVTQTPRYLIKTRGQQVTLSCSPISGHRSVSWYQQTPGQGLQFLFEYFSETQRNKGNFPGRFSGRQFSNSRSEMNVSTLELGDSALYLCASSMTVVDGYTFGSGTRLTVV.

This sequence joins TRBV7-9 and TRBJ1-6; D is unresolved. Trimming took off 5 bases at V and 6 bases at J, with 5 bases between the two ends. Germline V gene lookup returns CDR1 SEHNR and CDR2 FQNEAQ (reference sequence). The CDR3 runs to 12 residues. The CDR3 coding sequence is TGTGCCAGCAGCGTATTTAATTCACCCCTCCACTTT. Amino acids: CASSVFNSPLHF.

This clone was detected only once. The chain combines TRBV5-4 with TRBJ1-6; D unresolved. Germline V CDR1 and CDR2: SGHNT, YYREEE (reference sequence). With 0 bases removed from V and 14 bases from J, the gap between germline ends came to 15 bases. This CDR3 contains 14 residues. The CDR3 here is CASSLEGRSRTLHF. CDR3 coding DNA: TGTGCCAGCAGCTTGGAAGGTAGGAGCCGGACCCTCCACTTT.

J is TRBJ1-6 and V is TRBV12-5, with D maybe TRBD1 (6 bases). There are 15 residues in the CDR3. The germline CDR1 and CDR2 sequences are LGHNT and FRNRAP. The V end was cut by 1 base, the J end by 10 bases, with 14 bases between. CDR3 bases: TGTGCTAGTGGTTTGGGGCAACAGGGAATATCACCCCTCCACTTT. Its protein product is CASGLGQQGISPLHF.

This chain joins TRBV30 and TRBJ2-2; D perhaps matches TRBD1 (6 bases). The CDR3 runs to 13 residues. Trimming removed 4 bases at V and 4 bases at J, with 10 bases between. Germline CDR1 GTSNPN, CDR2 SVGIG (reference sequence). The CDR3 DNA sequence: TGTGCCTGGATGCGACAGGCCACCGGGGAGCTGTTTTTT. Its translation: CAWMRQATGELFF.